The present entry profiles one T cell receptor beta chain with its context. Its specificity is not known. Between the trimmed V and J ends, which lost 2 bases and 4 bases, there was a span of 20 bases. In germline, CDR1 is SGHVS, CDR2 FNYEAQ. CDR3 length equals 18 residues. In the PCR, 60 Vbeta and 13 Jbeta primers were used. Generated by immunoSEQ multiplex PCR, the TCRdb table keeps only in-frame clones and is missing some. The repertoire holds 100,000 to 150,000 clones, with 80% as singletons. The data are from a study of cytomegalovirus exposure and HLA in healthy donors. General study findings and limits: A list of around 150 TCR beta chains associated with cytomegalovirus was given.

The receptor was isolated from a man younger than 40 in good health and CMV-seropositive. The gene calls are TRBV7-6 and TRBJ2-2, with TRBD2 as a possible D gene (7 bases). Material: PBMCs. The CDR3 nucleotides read TGTGCCAGCAGCTTAATCCCCTCGGCGGGGGCGGGCACCGGGGAGCTGTTTTTT. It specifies CASSLIPSAGAGTGELFF.